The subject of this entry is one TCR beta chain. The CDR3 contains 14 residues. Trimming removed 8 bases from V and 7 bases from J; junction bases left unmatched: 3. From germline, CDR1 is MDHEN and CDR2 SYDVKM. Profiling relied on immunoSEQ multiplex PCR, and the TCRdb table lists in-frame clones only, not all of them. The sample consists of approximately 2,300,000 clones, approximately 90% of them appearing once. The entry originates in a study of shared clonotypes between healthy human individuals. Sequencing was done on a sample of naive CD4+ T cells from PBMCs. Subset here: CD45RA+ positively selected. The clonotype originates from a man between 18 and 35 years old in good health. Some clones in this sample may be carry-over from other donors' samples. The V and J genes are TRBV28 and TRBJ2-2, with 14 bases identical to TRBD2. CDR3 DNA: TGTGCCAGCGGGACTAGCGGGAGAGGCGGGGAGCTGTTTTTT. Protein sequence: CASGTSGRGGELFF.